This T cell receptor (beta chain) originates from a study of blood T cell repertoires in COVID-19. Study-level background: Sites across the United States, Italy and Spain contributed samples from acute and convalescent COVID-19.

Which cohort a participant joined came from the clinical history participants gave. Methods used by the authors: Estimation of nucleated cell counts was performed using reference gene primer amplification. Repertoires were generated with immunoSEQ multiplex PCR, while TCRdb's copy carries only in-frame clones and drops some. That table furnishes V, J and clone size, whereas the DNA furnished D and trimming. The sample has fewer than 250,000 clones, 87% seen once; the top ten hold approximately 7.3%. The sequenced material came from PBMCs or T cells enriched from blood (not recorded which). The TCR originated in a man aged 25-45 years in a cohort exposed to, infected with or recovered from COVID-19 (not recorded which).

The CDR3 reads CAISESKLAGGPYYNEQFF. CDR3 sequence (DNA): TGTGCCATCAGTGAGTCTAAACTAGCGGGAGGGCCGTACTACAATGAGCAGTTCTTC. V and J are TRBV10-3 and TRBJ2-1; 13 nucleotides align to TRBD2. V was clipped by 0 bases and J by 3 bases; unmatched bases: 8. This CDR3 is 19 amino acids long. Per the germline V gene, CDR1 is ENHRY and CDR2 is SYGVKD.